What follows is one T cell receptor (beta chain) and its context. Its specificity is unknown. These data come from a study of CD8+ T cells in alopecia areata. For the study at large: Twice a day, 5 to 10 mg of oral tofacitinib was administered to treated patients.

TCR sequencing used cDNA made by reverse transcription of extracted RNA. TCRdb's table, derived via immunoSEQ multiplex PCR, lists solely in-frame clones and lacks some. Here the sample spans some 220,000 clones, about 58% being singletons. General study points: In scalp, tofacitinib significantly decreased clonality and expanded CD8+ clones among the top 100. Alopecia totalis/universalis scalp especially showed more expanded CD8+ clones than normal scalp.

This CDR3 is 17 amino acids long. V gave up 5 bases and J gave up 3 bases; unmatched junction bases: 7. Germline V gene data show CDR1 as SGHTA and CDR2 as FQGNSA. Indicated treatment: oral pan-JAK inhibitor, 5-10 mg twice daily. This specimen was CD4+ T cells sorted from blood, taken at week 4, from a patient treated with tofacitinib. The rearrangement links TRBV7-2 to TRBJ2-6; 10 nucleotides match TRBD1. The receptor was derived from a human donor with alopecia areata. The CDR3 region is CASSAGQGSGGANVLTF. The CDR3 DNA follows: TGTGCCAGCAGCGCGGGACAGGGGTCGGGTGGGGCCAACGTCCTGACTTTC.